The clone carrying this T cell receptor beta chain has just one count. Antigen: not known. The germline CDR1 and CDR2 sequences are SGHDT and YYEEEE. V shed 4 bases, J shed 1 base, and the junction held 13 bases outside the gene matches. This CDR3 region has 19 residues. These data belong to a study of cytomegalovirus exposure and HLA in healthy donors. Study context: According to later analysis, the same platform produced the 120 validation and under 750 first-cohort repertoires.

Generated by immunoSEQ multiplex PCR, the TCRdb table keeps only in-frame clones and is missing some. The sample yields fewer than 350,000 clones, approximately 88% seen once. General study results and limits: Listed as cytomegalovirus-associated were approximately 160 TCR beta chains. Rare sequences made up most TCRs, while some public TCRs were found in many donors. A few chains tied to CMV proved CMV antigen-specific in vitro.

Sequences were obtained from PBMCs. This receptor was identified in a woman younger than 30 in good health and CMV-seronegative. The rearrangement uses TRBV5-6 and TRBJ1-5; 11 bases are a match to TRBD1. The CDR3, as DNA: TGTGCCAGCAGCAAGACCGGGACAGGGGGACGTTTGAGCAATCAGCCCCAGCATTTT. Translated: CASSKTGTGGRLSNQPQHF.